Each of the 29 T cell receptor beta chains below was sequenced from the same sample in a study of blood T cells in healthy people across ages. A second PCR of roughly 7 to 11 cycles used a sample-barcoded 5' primer and a J-beta primer mix. MiXCR, applied by TCRdb to the 5' RACE reads, yields one record per CDR3 protein. The table has roughly 1,800,000 distinct CDR3 sequences, about 49% seen once. Sequencing was done on a sample of blood. Every receptor here comes from a middle-aged woman in good health.

This clonotype was recorded a few times. This chain uses TRBV4-3 with TRBJ2-1; D may correspond to TRBD1 or TRBD2 (5 bases each). The J call could be wrong; TRBJ2-7 is a better fit for the DNA end. The CDR3 extends over 17 amino acids. Germline lookup yields CDR1 LGHNA and CDR2 YSLEER. The CDR3 region is CASSPTSIQAGYNEQYF. The DNA for the CDR3 is TGCGCCAGCAGCCCCACCAGTATACAGGCGGGCTACAATGAGCAGTACTTC.

The rearrangement joins TRBV2 to TRBJ1-1, with D possibly TRBD1 on 5 matching bases. This CDR3 region has 14 residues. Trimming pared 7 bases from V and 4 bases from J, leaving 16 bases between. Germline V gives CDR1 SNHLY, CDR2 FYNNEI. DNA for the CDR3: TGTGCCAGCACCCAGGATAGCGGGGGCACTGAAGCTTTCTTT. This sequence encodes CASTQDSGGTEAFF.

Here the CDR3 reads CASSLPPQGGDEQYF. The CDR3 nucleotides read TGCGCCAGCAGCTTGCCCCCACAGGGAGGGGACGAGCAGTACTTC. The chain uses TRBV5-1 and TRBJ2-7, with a weak D call TRBD2 (7 bases). The CDR3 length is 15 residues. The germline V and J ends were trimmed by 1 base and 5 bases, with 16 bases remaining between them. Germline CDR1 SGHRS, CDR2 YFSETQ. Based on the CDR3 plus reference TRBV5-1 and TRBJ2-7, the full variable domain is KAGVTQTPRYLIKTRGQQVTLSCSPISGHRSVSWYQQTPGQGLQFLFEYFSETQRNKGNFPGRFSGRQFSNSRSEMNVSTLELGDSALYLCASSLPPQGGDEQYFGPGTRLTVT.

The V call is TRBV12-3 or TRBV12-4, the J call TRBJ1-2; D perhaps matches TRBD1 (5 bases). The CDR3 consists of 11 residues. Trimming removed 7 bases at V and 6 bases at J, with 9 bases between. CDR3 in DNA: TGTGCCAGCAACGGGGCGGATGGCTACACCTTC. It specifies CASNGADGYTF.

This clonotype was seen once. CDR3: CASSYSRRRQGSYEQYF. In nucleotides, the CDR3 is TGTGCCAGCAGTTACTCCCGACGGAGACAGGGGTCCTACGAGCAGTACTTC. The chain carries TRBV6-2 or TRBV6-3 and TRBJ2-7; 8 bases map to TRBD1. V shed 0 bases, J shed 1 base, and the junction held 8 bases outside the gene matches. The germline V gene encodes CDR1 MNHEY and CDR2 SVGEGT. The length of the CDR3 is 17 residues.

The J gene is TRBJ2-1, the V gene TRBV29-1, with D unresolved. CDR1 is SQVTM, CDR2 ANQGSEA, per germline. CDR3 size: 16 residues. Trimming left V 1 base short and J 0 bases short, with 13 bases between. The CDR3 DNA reads as TGCAGCGTTGAAGGCCATAGGCGATTCTCCTACAATGAGCAGTTCTTC. Its protein is CSVEGHRRFSYNEQFF.

This clonotype was picked up a small number of times. For the CDR3, the DNA is TGCAGTGCTAGATGGTCGTCTGGTCCCTACGAGCAGTACTTC. This gives the protein CSARWSSGPYEQYF. J is TRBJ2-7 and V is TRBV20-1, with D uncertain. The V end was cut by 2 bases, the J end by 2 bases, with 13 bases between. The V gene's germline CDR1 is DFQATT and CDR2 SNEGSKA (reference sequence). The CDR3 runs 14 residues.

J is TRBJ1-5 and V is TRBV20-1; D is possibly TRBD1 (5 bases). The V end was cut by 3 bases, the J end by 6 bases, with 27 bases between. CDR1 and CDR2 from the germline V gene are DFQATT and SNEGSKA (reference sequence). This CDR3 contains 18 residues. The CDR3 DNA sequence: TGCAGTGCTAGTGAGGGGTCGGGGCGGGGATCGTGGGGTCAGCCCCAGCATTTT. Protein sequence: CSASEGSGRGSWGQPQHF.

V and J are TRBV15 and TRBJ1-4, with D uncertain. Trimming stripped 5 bases from V and 0 bases from J, with 13 bases between. CDR3 length: 16 residues. Germline V CDR1 and CDR2: LNHNV, YYDKDF (reference sequence). CDR3 DNA: TGTGCCACCAGCCAGAGAGGTCTCGCAACTAATGAAAAACTGTTTTTT. This translates into CATSQRGLATNEKLFF. Full variable domain (missing parts from reference TRBV15 and TRBJ1-4): DAMVIQNPRYQVTQFGKPVTLSCSQTLNHNVMYWYQQKSSQAPKLLFHYYDKDFNNEADTPDNFQSRRPNTSFCFLDIRSPGLGDTAMYLCATSQRGLATNEKLFFGSGTQLSVL.

This clonotype was detected only a few times. This chain uses TRBV6-5 with TRBJ2-5; 12 nucleotides align to TRBD1. Germline CDR1 is MNHEY and CDR2 is SVGAGI. V gave up 4 bases and J gave up 4 bases; unmatched junction bases: 4. The CDR3 length is 15 residues. The CDR3 protein is CASSLGQGASETQYF. CDR3 in DNA: TGTGCCAGCAGTTTGGGACAGGGGGCATCAGAGACCCAGTACTTC.

This clonotype was counted only a few times. The genes are TRBV6-6 and TRBJ2-3; D possibly corresponds to TRBD2 (6 bases). CDR1 is MNHNY and CDR2 is SVGAGI in the germline V gene (reference sequence). The CDR3 is made up of 16 amino acids. Trimming took off 0 bases at V and 0 bases at J, with 10 bases between the two ends. The CDR3 is CASSYSRGRSTDTQYF. CDR3 DNA: TGTGCCAGCAGTTACTCGCGGGGCCGAAGCACAGATACGCAGTATTTT.

V and J are TRBV5-1 and TRBJ2-1, with 14 bases fitting TRBD2. The CDR3 has 19 amino acids. The trim removed 5 bases at V and 4 bases at J, leaving 14 bases unmatched. Germline CDR1 reads SGHRS; CDR2 reads YFSETQ. CDR3 amino acids: CASSPSPGTSGGLYNEQFF. CDR3 in DNA: TGCGCCAGCAGTCCTTCCCCCGGGACTAGCGGGGGCCTTTACAATGAGCAGTTCTTC.

V gene TRBV7-2 combines with J gene TRBJ2-3; no reliable D call. The ends were cut back, 5 bases at V and 7 bases at J, with 10 bases in the middle. Germline lookup yields CDR1 SGHTA and CDR2 FQGNSA. This CDR3 contains 12 residues. CDR3 sequence: CASSLGQYTQYF. CDR3 nucleotides: TGTGCCAGCAGCCTTGGCCAGTATACGCAGTATTTT. Using reference TRBV7-2 and TRBJ2-3 for the parts outside the CDR3, the full variable domain is GAGVSQSPSNKVTEKGKDVELRCDPISGHTALYWYRQSLGQGLEFLIYFQGNSAPDKSGLPSDRFSAERTGGSVSTLTIQRTQQEDSAVYLCASSLGQYTQYFGPGTRLTVL.

The rearrangement uses TRBV6-2 or TRBV6-3 and TRBJ2-7, with D unclear. The length of the CDR3 is 11 residues. Trimming removed 6 bases from V and 3 bases from J, with 6 bases in between. CDR1 and CDR2 (germline): MNHEY, SVGEGT. The CDR3 coding sequence is TGTGCCAGCAGAGCCCTCTACGAGCAGTACTTC. It specifies CASRALYEQYF.

V is TRBV6-1 and J is TRBJ2-3; maybe TRBD1 (7 bases). The CDR3 sequence is 14 residues long. Germline loops: CDR1 MNHNS, CDR2 SASEGT. Trimming removed 7 bases from V and 5 bases from J, with 16 bases in between. The DNA of the CDR3 is TGTGCCAGCACAGCCCTTCAGGGGGGAGATACGCAGTATTTT. Amino acid sequence: CASTALQGGDTQYF.

The genes are TRBV7-2 and TRBJ2-5, with D perhaps assigned TRBD1 or TRBD2 (6 bases each). Germline values: CDR1 SGHTA, CDR2 FQGNSA. The CDR3 has 16 residues. The V end lost 1 base, the J end lost 0 bases, and 12 bases lay between the germline ends. The CDR3 coding sequence is TGTGCCAGCAGCTTAGACGGGGGCCAGTACCAAGAGACCCAGTACTTC. Translating gives CASSLDGGQYQETQYF.

This clonotype showed up just a few times. J is TRBJ1-1 and V is TRBV9; tentative D call: TRBD1 (5 bases). The CDR3 contains 14 residues. The V and J ends lost 4 bases and 7 bases respectively, with 17 bases between them. The germline V gene has CDR1 SGDLS and CDR2 YYNGEE. CDR3 coding DNA: TGTGCCAGCAGCCCGTCGACAGTTACCAGTGAAGCTTTCTTT. Protein sequence: CASSPSTVTSEAFF.

This clonotype has just a few counts. This chain uses TRBV5-1 with TRBJ2-1; TRBD1 aligns across 9 bases. The CDR3 spans 15 residues. Losses at the gene ends were 2 bases for V and 4 bases for J; bases not matched to a gene: 4. CDR1 and CDR2 (germline): SGHRS, YFSETQ. The DNA for the CDR3 is TGCGCCAGCAGCTTTCGGACAGGGGATTACAATGAGCAGTTCTTC. The encoded protein is CASSFRTGDYNEQFF.

The CDR3 loop reads CASSTPRDRNPLNTEAFF. CDR3 DNA sequence: TGTGCCAGCAGCACACCGAGGGACAGGAACCCTTTGAACACTGAAGCTTTCTTT. This rearrangement joins TRBV7-9 to TRBJ1-1; TRBD1 matches at 8 bases. Germline V CDR1 and CDR2: SEHNR, FQNEAQ (reference sequence). The trim removed 5 bases at V and 0 bases at J, leaving 14 bases unmatched. The CDR3 consists of 18 residues.

The rearrangement uses TRBV7-2 and TRBJ1-2; no firm D call. The CDR3 runs 17 residues. The germline V and J ends were trimmed by 5 bases and 1 base, with 20 bases remaining between them. Germline V CDR1 and CDR2: SGHTA, FQGNSA. CDR3 DNA sequence: TGTGCCAGCAGCCAGAATCTCTACGGCTGGGTTAACTATGGCTACACCTTC. Its protein is CASSQNLYGWVNYGYTF.

The chain employs TRBV7-2 and TRBJ2-1, with 8 bases aligning to TRBD2. Germline CDR1 reads SGHTA; CDR2 reads FQGNSA. With 4 bases clipped from V and 8 bases from J, the junction kept 7 bases outside the gene matches. The CDR3 contains 14 residues. The CDR3 region is CASSSGLVIDEQFF. CDR3 DNA: TGTGCCAGCAGCTCGGGACTAGTAATCGATGAGCAGTTCTTC.

The genes are TRBV4-3 and TRBJ2-7; D remains ambiguous. Germline-derived CDR1 and CDR2 are LGHNA and YSLEER. The CDR3 consists of 14 residues. With 2 bases removed from V and 3 bases from J, the gap between germline ends came to 11 bases. CDR3 sequence reads: CASSQQSDGYEQYF. The DNA for the CDR3 is TGCGCCAGCAGCCAACAGTCGGACGGCTACGAGCAGTACTTC.

This chain connects TRBV12-3 or TRBV12-4 to TRBJ2-3; D gene uncertain. The CDR3 is 13 amino acids. V lost 1 base to trimming and J lost 4 bases, with 6 bases between them. The CDR3 sequence: CASSLGDPDTQYF. CDR3 DNA: TGTGCCAGCAGTTTAGGAGACCCAGATACGCAGTATTTT.

A note on this clonotype: One end of the junction fails to match germline, which may point to a read error. The rearrangement uses TRBV7-3 and TRBJ2-6, with D possibly matching TRBD1 (5 bases). The CDR3 contains 20 residues. Germline CDR1 reads SGHTA; CDR2 reads FQGTGA. The DNA for the CDR3 is TGTGCCAGCAGCTTAATGAGTGTTGGGGTCCCGAGCTTTGGGGCCAACGTCCCGACTTTC. It yields the protein CASSLMSVGVPSFGANVPTF. Full variable domain (rest looked up from reference TRBV7-3 and TRBJ2-6): GAGVSQTPSNKVTEKGKYVELRCDPISGHTALYWYRQSLGQGPEFLIYFQGTGAADDSGLPNDRFFAVRPEGSVSTLKIQRTERGDSAVYLCASSLMSVGVPSFGANVPTFGAGSRLTVL.

There are a few counts of this clonotype. The chain carries TRBV29-1 and TRBJ2-1, with 12 bases identical to TRBD1. Germline V gives CDR1 SQVTM, CDR2 ANQGSEA. V shed 6 bases and J 7 bases; nucleotides not matched to a gene: 19. This CDR3 is 18 amino acids long. CDR3 in DNA: TGCAGCGTCAGGGGGTTAGGGGGACAGGGGGCAGTTTGGAATGAGCAGTTCTTC. Translated: CSVRGLGGQGAVWNEQFF.

The V and J genes are TRBV4-3 and TRBJ2-1; 7 bases agree with TRBD2. The closer fit of TRBJ2-7 to the DNA end suggests the J call may be wrong. Looked up from germline, CDR1 is LGHNA and CDR2 is YSLEER. The CDR3 is made up of 17 amino acids. The CDR3 is CASSQDAGVGDGVEQYF. DNA for the CDR3: TGCGCCAGCAGCCAAGATGCGGGGGTAGGCGACGGGGTGGAGCAGTACTTC.

There are a few counts of this clonotype. The CDR3 loop is CASLPGEGVLAKNIQYF. The CDR3 DNA sequence: TGTGCCAGCCTCCCCGGGGAGGGGGTCCTAGCCAAAAACATTCAGTACTTC. This chain connects TRBV6-1 to TRBJ2-4; maybe TRBD2 (7 bases). The CDR3 is 17 amino acids. Trimming removed 8 bases at V and 0 bases at J, with 20 bases between. Germline lookup yields CDR1 MNHNS and CDR2 SASEGT.

In this sample, this clonotype turned up a few times. The J gene is TRBJ2-3, the V gene TRBV12-3 or TRBV12-4; the D is unclear. There are 12 residues in the CDR3. V gave up 1 base and J gave up 12 bases, with 11 bases separating them. CDR3 sequence (DNA): TGTGCCAGCAGTTTAGGGGCATACTCACAGTATTTT. This encodes CASSLGAYSQYF.

This clonotype was seen only a few times. The junction does not match germline at one end; this may be a read error. Written as DNA, the CDR3 is TGTGCCAGCAGCGTAGCCCGGGGTTGGGAGACCCAGTACTTC. Amino acid sequence: CASSVARGWETQYF. This chain connects TRBV7-2 to TRBJ2-5; D is possibly TRBD2 (5 bases). The CDR3 loop spans 14 amino acids. Per the germline V gene, CDR1 is SGHTA and CDR2 is FQGNSA.